This TCR beta chain was recovered during a study of CD8 T cells in Susac syndrome. The RNA, about 0.45 to 1 ug, was put through reverse transcription using random hexamers. By means of immunoSEQ multiplex PCR, TCR beta CDR3 spanning 54 Vbeta and 13 Jbeta underwent amplification. TCRdb re-called the immunoSEQ multiplex PCR reads with MiXCR, one entry per CDR3 protein. The sample yields 50,000 or so distinct CDR3 sequences, 90% to 95% seen once. Of note for this clonotype: The antigen is unknown.

Sequencing of TCR beta was carried out in blood CD8+ and CD4+ T cells. In contrast to the negatively isolated CD8+ and CD4+ T cells, TEMRA cells were FACS-enriched. Per germline, CDR1 PRHDT and CDR2 FYEKMQ (reference sequence). There are 14 residues in the CDR3. The ends were cut back, 2 bases at V and 1 base at J, with 8 bases in the middle. Study findings and constraints: As the study acknowledged, the number of individuals who were part of its TCR sequencing and HLA analysis was relatively small.

V usage is TRBV13 and J usage is TRBJ1-2; D not resolved. Sequenced sample: CD8+ T cells from PBMCs. This sequence originates from a human donor with multiple sclerosis. The CDR3 sequence is CASSLFQSNYGYTF. The CDR3 DNA follows: TGTGCCAGCAGCTTATTTCAGAGTAACTATGGCTACACCTTC.